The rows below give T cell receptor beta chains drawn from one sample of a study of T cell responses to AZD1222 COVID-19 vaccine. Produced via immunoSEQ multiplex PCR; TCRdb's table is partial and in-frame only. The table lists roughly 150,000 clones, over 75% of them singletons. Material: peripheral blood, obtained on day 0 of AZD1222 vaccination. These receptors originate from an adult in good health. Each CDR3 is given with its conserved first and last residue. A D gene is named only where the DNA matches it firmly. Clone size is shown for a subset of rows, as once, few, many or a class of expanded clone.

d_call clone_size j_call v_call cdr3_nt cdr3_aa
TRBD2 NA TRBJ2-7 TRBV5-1 TGCGCCAGCCGCCCGGGACTAGCGGAGACCTACGAGCAGTACTTC CASRPGLAETYEQYF
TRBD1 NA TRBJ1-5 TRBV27 TGTGCCAGCAGTGCGACCGGGACAGGGAGTAGGCCCCAGCATTTT CASSATGTGSRPQHF
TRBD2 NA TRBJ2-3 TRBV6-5 TGTGCCAGCAGTTACGGGACTAGCGAACTTTTAGATACGCAGTATTTT CASSYGTSELLDTQYF
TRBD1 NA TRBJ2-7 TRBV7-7 TGTGCCAGCAGCTTAGAGACAGGGAGCTCCTACGAGCAGTACTTC CASSLETGSSYEQYF
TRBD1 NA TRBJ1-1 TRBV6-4 TGTGCCAGCAGGGGACAGGGGGTTGACACTGAAGCTTTCTTT CASRGQGVDTEAFF
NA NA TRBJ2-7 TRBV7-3 TGTGCCAGCAGCTTTAGTTGGGGCTACGAGCAGTACTTC CASSFSWGYEQYF
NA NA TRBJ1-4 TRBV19 TGTGCCAGTAGTATCGCTGATGAAAAACTGTTTTTT CASSIADEKLFF
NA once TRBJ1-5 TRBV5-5 TGTGCCAGCAGCAAAGACGGAGATCAGCCCCAGCATTTT CASSKDGDQPQHF
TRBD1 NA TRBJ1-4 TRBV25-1 TGTGCCAGCAGTGAACTCGGGACAGGGCCCGAAAAACTGTTTTTT CASSELGTGPEKLFF
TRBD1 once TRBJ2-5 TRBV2 TGTGCCAGCAGCGGGGACAGGGGGTGGGAGACCCAGTACTTC CASSGDRGWETQYF
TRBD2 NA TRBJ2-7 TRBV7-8 TGTGCCAGCAGCTGGCAGCCTAGCGGTTTCTACGAGCAGTACTTC CASSWQPSGFYEQYF
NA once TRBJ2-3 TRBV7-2 TGTGCCAGCACCACCATGGGGGTAGTAACAGATACGCAGTATTTT CASTTMGVVTDTQYF
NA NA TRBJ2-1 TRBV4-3 TGCGCCAGCAGCCAAGAAGAAGCGTTTGAGCAGTTCTTC CASSQEEAFEQFF
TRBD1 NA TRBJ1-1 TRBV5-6 TGTGCCAGCAGCCGCCCCGGGACAGGGGGAATGAACACTGAAGCTTTCTTT CASSRPGTGGMNTEAFF
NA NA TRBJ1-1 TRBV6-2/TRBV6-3 TGTGCCAGCAGTAACCACCGGCGGTGGGACACTGAAGCTTTCTTT CASSNHRRWDTEAFF
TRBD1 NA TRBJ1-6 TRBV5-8 TGTGCCAGCAAGGGACAGAATAATTCACCCCTCCACTTT CASKGQNNSPLHF
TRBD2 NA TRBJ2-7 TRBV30 TGTGCCTGGAGGACCTTACTAGCGGGAGGGACCTACGAGCAGTACTTC CAWRTLLAGGTYEQYF